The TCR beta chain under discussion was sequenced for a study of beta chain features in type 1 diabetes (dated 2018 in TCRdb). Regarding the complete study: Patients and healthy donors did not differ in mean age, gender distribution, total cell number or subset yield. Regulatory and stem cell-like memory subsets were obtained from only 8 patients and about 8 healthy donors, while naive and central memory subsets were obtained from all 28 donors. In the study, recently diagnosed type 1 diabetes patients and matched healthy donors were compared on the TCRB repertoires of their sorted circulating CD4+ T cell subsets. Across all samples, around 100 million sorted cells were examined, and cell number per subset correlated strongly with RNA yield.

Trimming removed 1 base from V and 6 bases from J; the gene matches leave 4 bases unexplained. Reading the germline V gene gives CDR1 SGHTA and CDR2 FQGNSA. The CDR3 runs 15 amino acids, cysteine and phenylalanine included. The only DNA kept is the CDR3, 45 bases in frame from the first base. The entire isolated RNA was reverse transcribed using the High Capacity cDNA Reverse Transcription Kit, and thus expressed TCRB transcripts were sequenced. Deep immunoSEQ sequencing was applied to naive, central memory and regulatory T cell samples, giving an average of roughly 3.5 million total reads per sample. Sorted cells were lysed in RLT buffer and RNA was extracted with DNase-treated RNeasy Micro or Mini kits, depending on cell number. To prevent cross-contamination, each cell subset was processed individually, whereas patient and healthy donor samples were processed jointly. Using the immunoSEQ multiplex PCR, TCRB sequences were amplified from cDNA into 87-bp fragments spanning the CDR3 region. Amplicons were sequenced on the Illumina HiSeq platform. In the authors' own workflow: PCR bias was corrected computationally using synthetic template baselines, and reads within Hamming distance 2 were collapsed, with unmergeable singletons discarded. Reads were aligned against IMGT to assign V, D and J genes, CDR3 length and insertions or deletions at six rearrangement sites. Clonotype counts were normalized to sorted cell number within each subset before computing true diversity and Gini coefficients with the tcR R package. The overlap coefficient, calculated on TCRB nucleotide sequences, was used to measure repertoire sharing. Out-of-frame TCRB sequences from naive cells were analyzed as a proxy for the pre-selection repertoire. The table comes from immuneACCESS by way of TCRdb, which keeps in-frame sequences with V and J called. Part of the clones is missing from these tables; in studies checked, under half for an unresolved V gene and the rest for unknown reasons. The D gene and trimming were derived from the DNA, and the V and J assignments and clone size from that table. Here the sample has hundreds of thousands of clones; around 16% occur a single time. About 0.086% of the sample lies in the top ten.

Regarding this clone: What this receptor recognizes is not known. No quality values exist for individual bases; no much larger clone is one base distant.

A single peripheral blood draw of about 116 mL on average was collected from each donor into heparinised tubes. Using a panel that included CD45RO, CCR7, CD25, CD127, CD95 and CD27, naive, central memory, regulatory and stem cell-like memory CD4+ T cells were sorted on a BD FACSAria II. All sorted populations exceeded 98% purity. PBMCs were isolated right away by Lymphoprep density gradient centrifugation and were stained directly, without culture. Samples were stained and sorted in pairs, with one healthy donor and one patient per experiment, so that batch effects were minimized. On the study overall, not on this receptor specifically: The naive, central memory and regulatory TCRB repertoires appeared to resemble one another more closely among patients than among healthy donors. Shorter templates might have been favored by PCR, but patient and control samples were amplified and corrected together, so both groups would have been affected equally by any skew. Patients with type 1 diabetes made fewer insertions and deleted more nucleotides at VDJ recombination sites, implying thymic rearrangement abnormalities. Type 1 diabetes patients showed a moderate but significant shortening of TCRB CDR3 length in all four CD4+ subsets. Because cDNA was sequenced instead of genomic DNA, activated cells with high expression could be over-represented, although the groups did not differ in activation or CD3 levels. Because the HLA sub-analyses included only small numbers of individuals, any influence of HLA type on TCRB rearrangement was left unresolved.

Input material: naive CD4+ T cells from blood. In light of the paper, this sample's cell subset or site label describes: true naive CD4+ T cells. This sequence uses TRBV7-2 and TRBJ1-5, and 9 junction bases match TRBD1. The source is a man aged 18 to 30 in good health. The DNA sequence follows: TGTGCCAGCAGCTTAGGGGACAGGGTATCTCAGCCCCAGCATTTT. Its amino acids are CASSLGDRVSQPQHF.